A single sample gave rise to the 13 T cell receptor beta chains below, sequenced in a study of blood T cell repertoires in COVID-19. The method was immunoSEQ multiplex PCR; TCRdb's version includes in-frame clones alone and lacks a portion of them. The sample has roughly 250,000 clones, roughly 86% seen once; the top ten hold under 2%. Sequencing input: PBMCs or T cells enriched from blood (not recorded which). All receptors derive from a woman between 50 and 59 years old who had recovered from COVID-19.

The CDR3 nucleotides read TGTGCCAGGGGGGGAGATGGGAACGAGCAGTACTTC. This sequence encodes CARGGDGNEQYF. J is TRBJ2-7 and V is TRBV27; D might be TRBD2 (6 bases). Germline V lookup: CDR1 MNHEY, CDR2 SMNVEV (reference sequence). V lost 9 bases and J lost 5, with 14 bases in between. The CDR3 has 12 residues.

V usage is TRBV7-2 and J usage is TRBJ2-1; the match to TRBD2 covers 7 bases. Germline V lookup: CDR1 SGHTA, CDR2 FQGNSA. This CDR3 spans 18 amino acids. V dropped 2 bases and J dropped 7; count of bases not matched to a gene: 17. Written as DNA, the CDR3 is TGTGCCAGCAGCTTATATCCCGCGAGCGGGACCTTCAGGAATGAGCAGTTCTTC. Encoded protein: CASSLYPASGTFRNEQFF.

This chain joins TRBV11-2 and TRBJ1-5, with D unclear. Per the germline V gene, CDR1 is SGHAT and CDR2 is FQNNGV. V lost 2 bases and J lost 4, with 12 bases in between. This CDR3 has 15 amino acids. As DNA, the CDR3 is TGTGCCAGCAGCTTATCTATTGGCGGGAATCAGCCCCAGCATTTT. Protein product: CASSLSIGGNQPQHF.

The chain is built from TRBV5-1 and TRBJ2-7, with TRBD1 matching 8 bases. V trimming: 7 bases; J trimming: 4 bases; junction bases outside the gene matches: 7. The germline V gene has CDR1 SGHRS and CDR2 YFSETQ. The CDR3 runs 13 residues. Written as DNA, the CDR3 is TGCGCCAGCTCGCCAGGGGGCGGGTACGAGCAGTACTTC. It yields the protein CASSPGGGYEQYF. Supplemented by reference TRBV5-1 and TRBJ2-7, the full variable domain reads KAGVTQTPRYLIKTRGQQVTLSCSPISGHRSVSWYQQTPGQGLQFLFEYFSETQRNKGNFPGRFSGRQFSNSRSEMNVSTLELGDSALYLCASSPGGGYEQYFGPGTRLTVT.

The genes are TRBV2 and TRBJ2-7; TRBD1 matches at 10 bases. V was clipped by 6 bases and J by 5 bases; unmatched bases: 7. The CDR3 is 14 residues long. CDR1 and CDR2 from the germline V gene are SNHLY and FYNNEI. The CDR3 DNA follows: TGTGCCAGCAGGAAGGGACAGGGGATAAACGAGCAGTACTTC. It specifies CASRKGQGINEQYF. The full variable domain, in which reference TRBV2 and TRBJ2-7 provide the parts outside the CDR3, is EPEVTQTPSHQVTQMGQEVILRCVPISNHLYFYWYRQILGQKVEFLVSFYNNEISEKSEIFDDQFSVERPDGSNFTLKIRSTKLEDSAMYFCASRKGQGINEQYFGPGTRLTVT.

V is TRBV5-5 and J is TRBJ1-5, with D unclear. The ends were cut back, 4 bases at V and 7 bases at J, with 12 bases in the middle. This CDR3 has 13 amino acids. The germline CDR1 and CDR2 sequences are SGHKS and YYEKEE (reference sequence). CDR3 sequence reads: CASSPSSRQPQHF. CDR3 DNA sequence: TGTGCCAGCAGCCCCTCCTCGAGGCAGCCCCAGCATTTT.

The CDR3: CASRLAGPYNEQFF. The CDR3 bases are TGTGCCAGCAGACTAGCGGGACCATACAATGAGCAGTTCTTC. This chain uses TRBV28 with TRBJ2-1; 10 bases are shared with TRBD2. CDR1 is MDHEN and CDR2 is SYDVKM in the germline V gene. The CDR3 covers 14 residues. After removal of 6 bases from V and 4 bases from J, the junction contained 3 bases not matched to a gene.

The V call is TRBV3-1 (or the pseudogene TRBV3-2), the J call TRBJ1-5; D ambiguous. The V gene lost 1 base and the J gene lost 4 bases, with 5 bases spanning the gap. This CDR3 is built from 13 residues. The germline gives CDR1 LGHDT, CDR2 YNNKEL (reference sequence). The CDR3: CASSQGPNQPQHF. The CDR3 nucleotides read TGTGCCAGCAGCCAAGGGCCGAATCAGCCCCAGCATTTT.

This sequence joins TRBV7-6 and TRBJ1-2, with a possible D match to TRBD1 (5 bases). V was pared by 5 bases and J by 5 bases, with 27 bases between. Germline-derived CDR1 and CDR2 are SGHVS and FNYEAQ. The length of the CDR3 is 18 residues. Here the CDR3 reads CASSPHSRGSIFYYGYTF. For the CDR3, the DNA is TGTGCCAGCAGCCCACACTCTCGGGGGTCTATTTTTTATTATGGCTACACCTTC. Combining the CDR3 with reference TRBV7-6 and TRBJ1-2 gives the whole variable domain GAGVSQSPRYKVTKRGQDVALRCDPISGHVSLYWYRQALGQGPEFLTYFNYEAQQDKSGLPNDRFSAERPEGSISTLTIQRTEQRDSAMYRCASSPHSRGSIFYYGYTFGSGTRLTVV.

V usage is TRBV7-3 and J usage is TRBJ2-7, with D possibly being TRBD2 (6 bases). The CDR3 has 16 residues. Trimming took 1 base from V and 0 from J, leaving 13 bases between them. The germline V gene has CDR1 SGHTA and CDR2 FQGTGA. DNA of the CDR3: TGTGCCAGCAGCTTAAAGGGCCAGGGACTCTCCTACGAGCAGTACTTC. This sequence encodes CASSLKGQGLSYEQYF.

For the CDR3, the DNA is TGTGCCAGCTCACCAAGGCGGGTACCTAACACTGAAGCTTTCTTT. The encoded protein is CASSPRRVPNTEAFF. The chain uses TRBV18 and TRBJ1-1; the D is unclear. Trimming took 2 bases from V and 2 from J, leaving 12 bases between them. Germline-derived CDR1 and CDR2 are KGHSH and LQKENI. The CDR3 has 15 amino acids.

This clone was seen a few times. This rearrangement joins TRBV3-1 (or the pseudogene TRBV3-2) to TRBJ2-2; 13 bases are shared with TRBD2. Germline-derived CDR1 and CDR2 are LGHDT and YNNKEL (reference sequence). The V and J ends lost 3 bases and 5 bases, in that order; junction bases with no gene match: 6. The CDR3 consists of 17 residues. CDR3 coding DNA: TGTGCCAGCAGCCACCCGGGACTAGCGGGAAGGACCGGGGAGCTGTTTTTT. Its translation is CASSHPGLAGRTGELFF.

The genes are TRBV6-1 and TRBJ1-6; D remains unclear. CDR3 length equals 12 residues. V was cut by 2 bases and J by 9 bases, with 5 bases left in between. The germline gives CDR1 MNHNS, CDR2 SASEGT. The CDR3 DNA sequence: TGTGCCAGCAGTGAACTCCGTTCACCCCTCCACTTT. Amino acid sequence: CASSELRSPLHF.